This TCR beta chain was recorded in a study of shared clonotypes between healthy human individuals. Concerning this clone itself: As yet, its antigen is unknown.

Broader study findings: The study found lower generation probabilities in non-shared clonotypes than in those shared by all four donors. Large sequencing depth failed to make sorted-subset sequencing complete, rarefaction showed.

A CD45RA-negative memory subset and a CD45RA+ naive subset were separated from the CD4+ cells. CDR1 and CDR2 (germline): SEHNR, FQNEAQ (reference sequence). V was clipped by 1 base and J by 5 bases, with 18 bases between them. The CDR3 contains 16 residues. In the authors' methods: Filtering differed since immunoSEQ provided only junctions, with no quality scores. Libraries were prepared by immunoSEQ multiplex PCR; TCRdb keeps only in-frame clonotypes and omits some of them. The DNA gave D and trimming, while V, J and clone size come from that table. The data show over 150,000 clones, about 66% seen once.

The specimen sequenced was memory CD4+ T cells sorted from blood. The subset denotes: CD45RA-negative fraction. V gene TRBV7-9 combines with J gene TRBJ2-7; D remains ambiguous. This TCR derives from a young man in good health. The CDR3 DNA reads TGTGCCAGCAGCTTAGTCGCCGTTCCCGACGTCGACGAGCAGTACTTC. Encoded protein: CASSLVAVPDVDEQYF.